This TCR beta chain comes out of a study of shared T cell receptors in the human thymus. The CDR3 runs to 14 residues. The germline CDR1 and CDR2 sequences are MDHEN and SYDVKM. V lost 7 bases and J lost 4, with 16 bases in between. Using immunoSEQ multiplex PCR, the repertoire was profiled, and TCRdb retains in-frame clones only, with some absent. The sample has hundreds of thousands of clones, around 87% seen once; the top ten hold 0.0094%. These records were also assigned to another study, of human thymus T cells.

The origin of this receptor is a boy under three years old with a congenital heart defect. The chain combines TRBV28 with TRBJ1-2; D remains unclear. Sequences were obtained from thymocytes. In DNA form, the CDR3 reads TGTGCCAGCACCTTCCGGGCACGGGGCTATGGCTACACCTTC. It yields the protein CASTFRARGYGYTF.